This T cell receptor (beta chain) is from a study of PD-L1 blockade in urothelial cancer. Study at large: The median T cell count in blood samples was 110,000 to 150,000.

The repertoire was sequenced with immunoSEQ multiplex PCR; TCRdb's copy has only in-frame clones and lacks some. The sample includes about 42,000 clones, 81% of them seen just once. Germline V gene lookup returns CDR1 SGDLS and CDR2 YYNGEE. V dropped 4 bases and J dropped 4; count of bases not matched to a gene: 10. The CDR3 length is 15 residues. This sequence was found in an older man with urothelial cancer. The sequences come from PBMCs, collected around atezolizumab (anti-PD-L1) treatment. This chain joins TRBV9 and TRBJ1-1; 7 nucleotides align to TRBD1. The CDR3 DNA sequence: TGTGCCAGCAGCACCCGCCAACAGGGGATCACTGAAGCTTTCTTT. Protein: CASSTRQQGITEAFF.